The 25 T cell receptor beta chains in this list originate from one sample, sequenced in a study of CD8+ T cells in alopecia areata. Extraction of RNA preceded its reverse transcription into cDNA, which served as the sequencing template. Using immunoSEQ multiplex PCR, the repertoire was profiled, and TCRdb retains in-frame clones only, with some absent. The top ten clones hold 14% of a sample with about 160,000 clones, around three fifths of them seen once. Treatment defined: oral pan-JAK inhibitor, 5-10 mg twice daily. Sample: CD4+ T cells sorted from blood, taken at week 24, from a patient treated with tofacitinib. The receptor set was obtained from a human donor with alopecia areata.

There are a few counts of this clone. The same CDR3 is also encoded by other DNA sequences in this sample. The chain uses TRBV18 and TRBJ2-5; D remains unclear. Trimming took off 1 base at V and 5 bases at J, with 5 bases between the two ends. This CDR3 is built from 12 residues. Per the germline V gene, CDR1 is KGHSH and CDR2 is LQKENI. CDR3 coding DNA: TGTGCCAGCTCACCACGCGAGGAGACCCAGTACTTC. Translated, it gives CASSPREETQYF.

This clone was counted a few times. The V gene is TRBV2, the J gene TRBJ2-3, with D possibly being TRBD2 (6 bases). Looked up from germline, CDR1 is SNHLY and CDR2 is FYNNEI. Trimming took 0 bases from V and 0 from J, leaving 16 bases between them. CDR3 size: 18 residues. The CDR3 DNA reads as TGTGCCAGCAGTGAAGCGTTTCGGGTTAGCGGCAGCACAGATACGCAGTATTTT. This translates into CASSEAFRVSGSTDTQYF.

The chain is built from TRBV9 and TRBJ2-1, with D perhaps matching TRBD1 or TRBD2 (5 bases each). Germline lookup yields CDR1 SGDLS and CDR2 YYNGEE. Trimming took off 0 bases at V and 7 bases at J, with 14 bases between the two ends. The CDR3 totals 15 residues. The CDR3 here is CASSVDGGSWNEQFF. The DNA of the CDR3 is TGTGCCAGCAGCGTAGATGGGGGATCGTGGAATGAGCAGTTCTTC.

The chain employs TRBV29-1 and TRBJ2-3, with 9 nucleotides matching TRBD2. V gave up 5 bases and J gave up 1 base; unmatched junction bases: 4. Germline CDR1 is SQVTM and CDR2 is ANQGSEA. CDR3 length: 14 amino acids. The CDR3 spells CSVTSSGGTDTQYF. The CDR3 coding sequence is TGCAGCGTTACCTCTAGCGGGGGCACAGATACGCAGTATTTT.

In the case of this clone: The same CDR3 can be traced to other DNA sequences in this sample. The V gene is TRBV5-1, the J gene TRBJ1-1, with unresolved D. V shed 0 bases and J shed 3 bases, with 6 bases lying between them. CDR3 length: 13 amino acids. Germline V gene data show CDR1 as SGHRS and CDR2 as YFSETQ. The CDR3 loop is CASSLAGDTEAFF. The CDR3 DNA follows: TGCGCCAGCAGCTTGGCCGGGGACACTGAAGCTTTCTTT.

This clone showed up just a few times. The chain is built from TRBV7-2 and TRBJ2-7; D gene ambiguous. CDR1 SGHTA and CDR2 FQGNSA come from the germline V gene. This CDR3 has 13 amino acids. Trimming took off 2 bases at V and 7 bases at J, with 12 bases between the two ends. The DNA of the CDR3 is TGTGCCAGCAGCTTAAGGGAAATGCGGGAGCAGTACTTC. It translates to CASSLREMREQYF.

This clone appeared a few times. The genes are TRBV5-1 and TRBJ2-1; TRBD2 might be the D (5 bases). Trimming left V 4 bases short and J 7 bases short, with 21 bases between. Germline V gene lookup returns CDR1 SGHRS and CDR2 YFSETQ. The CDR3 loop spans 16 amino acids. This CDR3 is CASSPLTAGSGNEQFF. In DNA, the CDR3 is TGCGCCAGCAGCCCGCTGACCGCGGGTTCTGGGAATGAGCAGTTCTTC.

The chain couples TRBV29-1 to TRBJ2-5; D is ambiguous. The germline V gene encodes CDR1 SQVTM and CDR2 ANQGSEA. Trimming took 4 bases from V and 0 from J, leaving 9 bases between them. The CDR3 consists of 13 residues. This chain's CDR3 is CSVGHLYQETQYF. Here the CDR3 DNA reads TGCAGCGTTGGGCACCTATACCAAGAGACCCAGTACTTC.

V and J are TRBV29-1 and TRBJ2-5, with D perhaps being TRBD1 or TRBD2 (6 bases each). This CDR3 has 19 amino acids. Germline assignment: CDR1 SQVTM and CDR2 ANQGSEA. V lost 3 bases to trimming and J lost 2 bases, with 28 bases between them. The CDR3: CSVDGGDKIIFGEQETQYF. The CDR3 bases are TGCAGCGTTGACGGCGGGGACAAGATAATCTTTGGGGAACAAGAGACCCAGTACTTC.

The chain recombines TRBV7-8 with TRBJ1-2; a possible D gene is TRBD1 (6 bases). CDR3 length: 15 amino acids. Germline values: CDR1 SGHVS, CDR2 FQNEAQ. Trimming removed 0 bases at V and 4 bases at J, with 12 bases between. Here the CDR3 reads CASSLAGGLSYGYTF. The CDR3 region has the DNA TGTGCCAGCAGCTTAGCGGGGGGCCTCAGCTATGGCTACACCTTC.

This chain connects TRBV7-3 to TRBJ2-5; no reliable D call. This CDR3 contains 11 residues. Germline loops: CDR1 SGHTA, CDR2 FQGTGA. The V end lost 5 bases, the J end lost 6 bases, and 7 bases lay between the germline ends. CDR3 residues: CASSPRQTQYF. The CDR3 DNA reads TGTGCCAGCAGCCCTCGACAGACCCAGTACTTC.

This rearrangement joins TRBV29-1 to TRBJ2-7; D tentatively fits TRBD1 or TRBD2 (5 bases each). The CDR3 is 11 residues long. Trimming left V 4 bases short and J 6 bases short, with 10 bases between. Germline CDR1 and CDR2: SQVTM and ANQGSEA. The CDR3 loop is CSVATGPEQYF. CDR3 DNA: TGCAGCGTTGCCACGGGGCCCGAGCAGTACTTC.

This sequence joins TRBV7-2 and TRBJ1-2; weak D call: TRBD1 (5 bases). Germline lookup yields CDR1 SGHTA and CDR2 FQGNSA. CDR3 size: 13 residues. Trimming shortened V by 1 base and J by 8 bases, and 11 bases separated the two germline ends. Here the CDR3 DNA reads TGTGCCAGCAGCTTAGGCAGGGCGGAAGGCTACACCTTC. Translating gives CASSLGRAEGYTF.

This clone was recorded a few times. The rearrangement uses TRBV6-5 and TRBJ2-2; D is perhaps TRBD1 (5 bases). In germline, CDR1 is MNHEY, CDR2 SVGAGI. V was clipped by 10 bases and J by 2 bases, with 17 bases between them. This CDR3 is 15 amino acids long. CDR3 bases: TGTGCCACCCAGGGTAATGGGGAAAACACCGGGGAGCTGTTTTTT. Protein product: CATQGNGENTGELFF.

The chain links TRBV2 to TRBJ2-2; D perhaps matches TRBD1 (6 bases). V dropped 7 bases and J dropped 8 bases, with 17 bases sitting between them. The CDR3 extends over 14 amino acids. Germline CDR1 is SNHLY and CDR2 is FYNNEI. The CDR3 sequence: CASKGVTRGGELFF. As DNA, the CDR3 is TGTGCCAGCAAGGGGGTGACCCGAGGTGGGGAGCTGTTTTTT.

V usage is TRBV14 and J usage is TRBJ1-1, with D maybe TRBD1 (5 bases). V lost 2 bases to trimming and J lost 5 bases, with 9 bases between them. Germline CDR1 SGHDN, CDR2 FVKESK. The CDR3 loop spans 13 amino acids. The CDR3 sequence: CASSQFWGTEAFF. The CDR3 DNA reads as TGTGCCAGCAGCCAATTTTGGGGGACTGAAGCTTTCTTT.

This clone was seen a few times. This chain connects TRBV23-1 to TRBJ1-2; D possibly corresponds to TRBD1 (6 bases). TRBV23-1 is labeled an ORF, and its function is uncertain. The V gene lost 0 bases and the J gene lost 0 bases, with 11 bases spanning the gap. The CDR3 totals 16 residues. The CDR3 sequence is CASSQSTAGANYGYTF. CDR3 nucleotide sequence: TGCGCCAGCAGTCAATCGACCGCAGGGGCTAACTATGGCTACACCTTC.

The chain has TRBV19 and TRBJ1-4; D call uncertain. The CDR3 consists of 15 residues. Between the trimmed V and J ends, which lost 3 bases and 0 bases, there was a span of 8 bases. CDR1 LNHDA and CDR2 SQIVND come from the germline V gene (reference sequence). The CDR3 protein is CASSMGTATNEKLFF. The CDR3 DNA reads TGTGCCAGTAGTATGGGAACGGCAACTAATGAAAAACTGTTTTTT. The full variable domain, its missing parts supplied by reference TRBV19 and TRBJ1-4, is DGGITQSPKYLFRKEGQNVTLSCEQNLNHDAMYWYRQDPGQGLRLIYYSQIVNDFQKGDIAEGYSVSREKKESFPLTVTSAQKNPTAFYLCASSMGTATNEKLFFGSGTQLSVL.

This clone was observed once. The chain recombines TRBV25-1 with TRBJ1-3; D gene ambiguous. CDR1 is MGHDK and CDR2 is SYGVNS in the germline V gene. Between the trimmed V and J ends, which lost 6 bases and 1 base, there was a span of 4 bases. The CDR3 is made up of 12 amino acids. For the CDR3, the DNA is TGTGCCAGCAGCCAGTCTGGAAACACCATATATTTT. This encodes CASSQSGNTIYF. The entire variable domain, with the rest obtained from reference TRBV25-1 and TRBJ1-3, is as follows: EADIYQTPRYLVIGTGKKITLECSQTMGHDKMYWYQQDPGMELHLIHYSYGVNSTEKGDLSSESTVSRIRTEHFPLTLESARPSHTSQYLCASSQSGNTIYFGEGSWLTVV.

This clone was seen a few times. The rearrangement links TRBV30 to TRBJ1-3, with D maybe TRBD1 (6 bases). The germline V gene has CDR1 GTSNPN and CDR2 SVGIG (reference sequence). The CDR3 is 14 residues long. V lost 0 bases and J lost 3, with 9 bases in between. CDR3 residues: CAWSVGAGGNTIYF. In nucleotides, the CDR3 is TGTGCCTGGAGTGTGGGGGCTGGTGGAAACACCATATATTTT. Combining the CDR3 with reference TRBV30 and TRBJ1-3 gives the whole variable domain SQTIHQWPATLVQPVGSPLSLECTVEGTSNPNLYWYRQAAGRGLQLLFYSVGIGQISSEVPQNLSASRPQDRQFILSSKKLLLSDSGFYLCAWSVGAGGNTIYFGEGSWLTVV.

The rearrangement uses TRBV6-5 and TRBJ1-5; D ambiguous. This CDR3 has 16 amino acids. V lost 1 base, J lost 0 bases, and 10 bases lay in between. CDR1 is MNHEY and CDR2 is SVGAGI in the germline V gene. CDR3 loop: CASSYCEHYSNQPQHF. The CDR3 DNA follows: TGTGCCAGCAGTTACTGCGAGCATTATAGCAATCAGCCCCAGCATTTT.

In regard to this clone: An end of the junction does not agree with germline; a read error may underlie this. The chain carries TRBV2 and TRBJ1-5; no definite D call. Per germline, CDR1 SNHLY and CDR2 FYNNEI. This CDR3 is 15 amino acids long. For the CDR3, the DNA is TGTGCCAGCAGTAAAGCGGACTTTGGCAATCAGCCCCAGCATTTT. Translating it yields CASSKADFGNQPQHF.

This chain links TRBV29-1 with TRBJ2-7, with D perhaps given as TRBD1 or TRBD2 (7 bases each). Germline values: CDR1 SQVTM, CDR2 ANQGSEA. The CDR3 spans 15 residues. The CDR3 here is CSAAGRGGLSYEQYF. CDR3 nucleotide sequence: TGCAGTGCAGCCGGCAGGGGGGGACTGTCCTACGAGCAGTACTTC.

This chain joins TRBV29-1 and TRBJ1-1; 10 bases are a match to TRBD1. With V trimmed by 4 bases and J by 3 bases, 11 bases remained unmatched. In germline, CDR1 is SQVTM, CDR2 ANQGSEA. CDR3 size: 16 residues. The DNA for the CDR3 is TGCAGCGTTGCGGCCGGGACAGGGGTGGGGGACACTGAAGCTTTCTTT. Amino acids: CSVAAGTGVGDTEAFF. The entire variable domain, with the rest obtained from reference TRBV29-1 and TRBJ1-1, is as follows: SAVISQKPSRDICQRGTSLTIQCQVDSQVTMMFWYRQQPGQSLTLIATANQGSEATYESGFVIDKFPISRPNLTFSTLTVSNMSPEDSSIYLCSVAAGTGVGDTEAFFGQGTRLTVV.

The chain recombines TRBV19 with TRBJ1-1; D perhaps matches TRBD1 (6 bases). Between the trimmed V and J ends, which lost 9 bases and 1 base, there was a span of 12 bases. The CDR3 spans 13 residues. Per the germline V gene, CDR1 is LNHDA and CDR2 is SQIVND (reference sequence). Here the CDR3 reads CASRPTGNTEAFF. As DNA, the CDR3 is TGTGCCAGCAGACCGACAGGGAACACTGAAGCTTTCTTT.